This is a list of T cell receptor beta chains from one sample in a study of cytomegalovirus exposure and HLA in healthy donors. Repertoires were generated with immunoSEQ multiplex PCR, while TCRdb's copy carries only in-frame clones and drops some. The data show some 120,000 clones, more than 60% seen once. The specimen was PBMCs. These TCRs come from a man aged 25-45 years in good health and CMV-seronegative. Each CDR3 is given without its conserved first and last residue. D genes are given only for firm matches.

>TRBJ2-7|TRBD1|TRBV18
ASRETGGYEQY
>TRBJ1-2|TRBD1|TRBV19
ASRGQGAAYGYT
>TRBJ2-6|.|TRBV30
AWSWAGLSGANVLT
>TRBJ1-5|.|TRBV19
ASTNKSRGNNQPQH
>TRBJ1-2|.|TRBV6-6
ASSFPGLIYGYT
>TRBJ2-2|TRBD1|TRBV7-6
ASSFPGQGNPNTGELF
>TRBJ2-1|TRBD2|TRBV11-2
ASSRGGDYNEQF
>TRBJ2-3|.|TRBV28
ASSFPLEGMY
>TRBJ2-1|.|TRBV5-4
ASSLGLHYNEQF
>TRBJ2-3|TRBD1|TRBV19
ASSPLVPQGATDTQY
>TRBJ2-2|.|TRBV2
ASSLGGGPGELF
>TRBJ2-1|.|TRBV20-1
SALLGNEQF
>TRBJ1-5|.|TRBV9
ASSPMPGYQPQH
>TRBJ1-6|.|TRBV7-9
ASSPLKMGLINSPLH
>TRBJ1-2|TRBD1|TRBV6-6
ASSYGTGTNYGYT
>TRBJ1-5|.|TRBV28
ASSSPGHQSNQPQH
>TRBJ1-5|.|TRBV2
ASSGRQEFRKGNQPQH
>TRBJ2-7|TRBD2|TRBV5-1
ASSVGGAGYEQY
>TRBJ2-7|TRBD1|TRBV6-6
ASSHGQASYEQY
>TRBJ1-1|.|TRBV25-1
ASSDRGYEAF
>TRBJ1-3|.|TRBV6-1
ASSEAGGRNTIY
>TRBJ1-1|TRBD1|TRBV19
ASSPPDRAAEAF
>TRBJ2-7|TRBD2|TRBV5-4
ASSGRGGPSYEQY
>TRBJ2-7|TRBD1|TRBV29-1
SVADRGQSYEQY
>TRBJ1-1|TRBD1|TRBV28
ASSPRTGVATEAF
>TRBJ1-6|TRBD1|TRBV7-8
ASSPRDRGENSPLH
>TRBJ1-5|TRBD1|TRBV27
ASSLFPDSSFNRGRYQPQH
>TRBJ2-5|TRBD1|TRBV30
AWSDRGQETQY
>TRBJ2-3|.|TRBV15
ATSPPSGADTQY
>TRBJ1-2|.|TRBV14
ASSQGGGYGYT
>TRBJ2-5|TRBD1|TRBV7-9
ASRRTGDETQY
>TRBJ2-2|.|TRBV15
ATGSGEADLNTGELF
>TRBJ1-2|.|TRBV2
ASSEGTYSGYT